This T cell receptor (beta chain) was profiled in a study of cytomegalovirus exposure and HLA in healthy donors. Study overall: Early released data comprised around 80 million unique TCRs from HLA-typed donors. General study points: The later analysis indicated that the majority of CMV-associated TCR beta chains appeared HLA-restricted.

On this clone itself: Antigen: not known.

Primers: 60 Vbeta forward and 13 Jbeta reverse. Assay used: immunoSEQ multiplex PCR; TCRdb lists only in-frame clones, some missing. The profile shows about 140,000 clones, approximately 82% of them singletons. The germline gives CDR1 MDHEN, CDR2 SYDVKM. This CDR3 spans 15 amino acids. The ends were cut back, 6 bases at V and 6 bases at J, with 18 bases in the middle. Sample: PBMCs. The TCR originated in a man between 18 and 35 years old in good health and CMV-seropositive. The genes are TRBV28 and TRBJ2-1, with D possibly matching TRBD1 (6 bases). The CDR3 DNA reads TGTGCCAGCAGGCCCCGGCCCAGGGGTGCCAATGAGCAGTTCTTC. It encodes CASRPRPRGANEQFF.